These T cell receptor beta chains were read from a single sample in a study of breast tumors, draining lymph nodes, adjacent tissues. TCRdb re-analysed the multiplex PCR reads in MiXCR, keeping a single row per CDR3 protein. The data contain approximately 210,000 distinct CDR3 sequences, 30% to 35% of them singletons. Sequencing was carried out using axillary lymph node tissue. These receptors were obtained from a female donor with breast cancer. Some clones in this sample may be carry-over from other donors' samples. The CDR3 runs from the conserved cysteine through the conserved F or W. Each record gives: clone size, V gene, J gene, D gene, CDR3 DNA, CDR3 protein. D genes are given only for firm matches. Expanded clones get a size class; other rows say once, few or many, or leave the size out.

clone_size: few; v_call: TRBV9; j_call: TRBJ2-1; d_call: TRBD2; cdr3_nt: TGTGCCAGCAGCGTAGAAAGCGGGGGGGCGGTAAATGAGCAGTTCTTC; cdr3_aa: CASSVESGGAVNEQFF
clone_size: many; v_call: TRBV19; j_call: TRBJ1-2; d_call: .; cdr3_nt: TGTGCCAGTAGTCCTAGGCCGACTAACTATGGCTACACCTTC; cdr3_aa: CASSPRPTNYGYTF
clone_size: many; v_call: TRBV20-1; j_call: TRBJ1-5; d_call: TRBD1; cdr3_nt: TGCAGTGCTAGAGATCGGTCAGGGGGACAGCCCCAGCATTTT; cdr3_aa: CSARDRSGGQPQHF
clone_size: .; v_call: TRBV3-1; j_call: TRBJ1-4; d_call: .; cdr3_nt: TGTGCCAGCAGTTCCACGGGTACCGGGGCGGATGGAAAACTGTTTTTT; cdr3_aa: CASSSTGTGADGKLFF
clone_size: few; v_call: TRBV7-2; j_call: TRBJ2-1; d_call: TRBD2; cdr3_nt: TGTGCCAGCAGCTTAATGGGGGGAGGGATATACAATGAGCAGTTCTTC; cdr3_aa: CASSLMGGGIYNEQFF
clone_size: many; v_call: TRBV20-1; j_call: TRBJ2-5; d_call: .; cdr3_nt: TGCAGTGCACCGCCAGCGGAGATTTCAGAGACCCAGTACTTC; cdr3_aa: CSAPPAEISETQYF
clone_size: .; v_call: TRBV29-1; j_call: TRBJ1-2; d_call: TRBD1; cdr3_nt: TGCAGCGTTAAGCAGGGGGCGGGTGGCTACACCTTC; cdr3_aa: CSVKQGAGGYTF
clone_size: many; v_call: TRBV4-1; j_call: TRBJ2-3; d_call: TRBD2; cdr3_nt: TGCGCCAGCAGCAGAGCTAGCGGGGGACCAGATACGCAGTATTTT; cdr3_aa: CASSRASGGPDTQYF
clone_size: many; v_call: TRBV5-1; j_call: TRBJ1-2; d_call: TRBD1; cdr3_nt: TGCGCCAGCAGCTTGGGGACAGGGTACACCTTC; cdr3_aa: CASSLGTGYTF
clone_size: many; v_call: TRBV6-5; j_call: TRBJ2-1; d_call: TRBD2; cdr3_nt: TGTGCCAGCAAGGACGGGACTAGCTTTGAGCAGTTCTTC; cdr3_aa: CASKDGTSFEQFF
clone_size: many; v_call: TRBV2; j_call: TRBJ2-2; d_call: TRBD1; cdr3_nt: TGTGCCAGCACCGCCTCGACAGGGGGCACCGGGGAGCTGTTTTTT; cdr3_aa: CASTASTGGTGELFF
clone_size: many; v_call: TRBV7-3; j_call: TRBJ2-1; d_call: .; cdr3_nt: TGTGCCAGCAGCTTAGGGTCCGATTGGGCCGATGAGCAGTTCTTC; cdr3_aa: CASSLGSDWADEQFF
clone_size: many; v_call: TRBV7-3; j_call: TRBJ2-2; d_call: TRBD2; cdr3_nt: TGTGCCAGCAGCTCTACTAGCGGGGGGGCCTTGGGGGCCGGGGAGCTGTTTTTT; cdr3_aa: CASSSTSGGALGAGELFF
clone_size: many; v_call: TRBV5-5; j_call: TRBJ1-5; d_call: .; cdr3_nt: TGTGCCAGCAGCTTGGGCAGAGGGTTTCAGCCCCAGCATTTT; cdr3_aa: CASSLGRGFQPQHF
clone_size: few; v_call: TRBV6-1; j_call: TRBJ2-2; d_call: .; cdr3_nt: TGTGCCAGCAGTGAAATGGATGTGGTCTGGAGCGGGGAGCTGTTTTTT; cdr3_aa: CASSEMDVVWSGELFF
clone_size: many; v_call: TRBV29-1; j_call: TRBJ1-2; d_call: TRBD1; cdr3_nt: TGCAGCGTTGAAGATCGGAAGAGACAGGGTTATGGCTACACCTTC; cdr3_aa: CSVEDRKRQGYGYTF
clone_size: many; v_call: TRBV7-9; j_call: TRBJ1-2; d_call: TRBD1; cdr3_nt: TGTGCCAGCAGCTTCGGGACAGGGGTTGGCTACACCTTC; cdr3_aa: CASSFGTGVGYTF
clone_size: many; v_call: TRBV4-1; j_call: TRBJ2-5; d_call: TRBD2; cdr3_nt: TGCGCCAGCAGCGAATCCTACCCGGGACTAGCGATCCAAGAGACCCAGTACTTC; cdr3_aa: CASSESYPGLAIQETQYF
clone_size: .; v_call: TRBV5-5; j_call: TRBJ2-7; d_call: .; cdr3_nt: TGTGCTAGCGGGACAGGGTATTACTACGAGCAGTACTTC; cdr3_aa: CASGTGYYYEQYF
clone_size: .; v_call: TRBV20-1; j_call: TRBJ2-5; d_call: TRBD1; cdr3_nt: TGCAGTGCCCAAGCGGGACAGGGTCGGAAAGAGACCCAGTACTTC; cdr3_aa: CSAQAGQGRKETQYF
clone_size: many; v_call: TRBV19; j_call: TRBJ1-2; d_call: .; cdr3_nt: TGTGCCAGTAGTATTAACAGAGAGAATGGCTACACCTTC; cdr3_aa: CASSINRENGYTF
clone_size: many; v_call: TRBV7-2; j_call: TRBJ1-5; d_call: .; cdr3_nt: TGTGCCAGCAGCTTAGGCCAGGGGAATCAGCCCCAGCATTTT; cdr3_aa: CASSLGQGNQPQHF
clone_size: many; v_call: TRBV20-1; j_call: TRBJ2-3; d_call: .; cdr3_nt: TGCAGTGCTAGACGTACATTGGGGGGGGCCACCACAGATACGCAGTATTTT; cdr3_aa: CSARRTLGGATTDTQYF
clone_size: many; v_call: TRBV29-1; j_call: TRBJ2-7; d_call: .; cdr3_nt: TGCAGCGTTGGACCCCGGAGTGCGACCTACGAGCAGTACTTC; cdr3_aa: CSVGPRSATYEQYF
clone_size: .; v_call: TRBV20-1; j_call: TRBJ2-7; d_call: TRBD2; cdr3_nt: TGCAGTGCTAGCCCCGATGCCCAAATTACCGGGAGGGCCTTTCCCTCCTACGAGCAGTACTTC; cdr3_aa: CSASPDAQITGRAFPSYEQYF
clone_size: .; v_call: TRBV10-1; j_call: TRBJ2-5; d_call: TRBD2; cdr3_nt: TGCGCCAGCCCCCGGGTACTGCTTATAGCGGGAGGGGTAGAGACCCAGTACTTC; cdr3_aa: CASPRVLLIAGGVETQYF
clone_size: .; v_call: TRBV9; j_call: TRBJ2-3; d_call: TRBD2; cdr3_nt: TGTGCCAGCAGCCTGGGGACTAGCGGGAGTAATACGCAGTATTTT; cdr3_aa: CASSLGTSGSNTQYF
clone_size: many; v_call: TRBV6-5; j_call: TRBJ1-4; d_call: .; cdr3_nt: TGTGCCAGCAGTTACTCAAACCCAGCCGGATCTAATGAAAAACTGTTTTTT; cdr3_aa: CASSYSNPAGSNEKLFF
clone_size: many; v_call: TRBV5-1; j_call: TRBJ2-3; d_call: .; cdr3_nt: TGCGCCAGCAGCTTGGCGGCAGGGAAAGATACGCAGTATTTT; cdr3_aa: CASSLAAGKDTQYF
clone_size: medium-sized; v_call: TRBV2; j_call: TRBJ1-2; d_call: TRBD1; cdr3_nt: TGTGCCAGCCGACCACTGGGACAGCCTGATGGTGGCTACACCTTC; cdr3_aa: CASRPLGQPDGGYTF
clone_size: many; v_call: TRBV14; j_call: TRBJ2-1; d_call: .; cdr3_nt: TGTGCCAGCAGCCAAGAGGGGGGTGGGGGTGGCCCCTACAATGAGCAGTTCTTC; cdr3_aa: CASSQEGGGGGPYNEQFF
clone_size: .; v_call: TRBV20-1; j_call: TRBJ2-5; d_call: .; cdr3_nt: TGCAGTGCCAAAGAAGTGAAGGGGGGTTATCAGCCCCAGTACTTC; cdr3_aa: CSAKEVKGGYQPQYF
clone_size: .; v_call: TRBV2; j_call: TRBJ1-4; d_call: TRBD1; cdr3_nt: TGTGCCAGCAGACTCCCGGGACAGGGGGGAAAACTGTTTTTT; cdr3_aa: CASRLPGQGGKLFF
clone_size: many; v_call: TRBV20-1; j_call: TRBJ2-1; d_call: TRBD2; cdr3_nt: TGCAGTGCTAGTAGCGGGCGATACAATGAGCAGTTCTTC; cdr3_aa: CSASSGRYNEQFF
clone_size: many; v_call: TRBV2; j_call: TRBJ2-1; d_call: .; cdr3_nt: TGTGCCAGCAGTATAGCGGAGAGCTCCTACAATGAGCAGTTCTTC; cdr3_aa: CASSIAESSYNEQFF
clone_size: few; v_call: TRBV2; j_call: TRBJ1-1; d_call: .; cdr3_nt: TGTGCCAGCAGTGTGGGGGCTTGGAACACTGAAGCTTTCTTT; cdr3_aa: CASSVGAWNTEAFF
clone_size: many; v_call: TRBV4-3; j_call: TRBJ1-3; d_call: .; cdr3_nt: TGCGCCAGCAGCCAAGATCGGGGGCACGGAAACACCATATATTTT; cdr3_aa: CASSQDRGHGNTIYF
clone_size: many; v_call: TRBV11-2; j_call: TRBJ2-7; d_call: TRBD2; cdr3_nt: TGTGCCAGCAGCCCCATAGGAAAAGGACTAGCGGGTGCCCACGAGCAGTACTTC; cdr3_aa: CASSPIGKGLAGAHEQYF
clone_size: few; v_call: TRBV9; j_call: TRBJ2-1; d_call: .; cdr3_nt: TGTGCCAGCAGCGCCATTCAGGGGAACAGTGAGCAGTCCTTC; cdr3_aa: CASSAIQGNSEQSF
clone_size: .; v_call: TRBV7-2; j_call: TRBJ2-5; d_call: .; cdr3_nt: TGTGCCAGCAGCTTAGGTGTGGGCTTCCAAGAGACCCAGTACTTC; cdr3_aa: CASSLGVGFQETQYF
clone_size: many; v_call: TRBV6-1; j_call: TRBJ1-5; d_call: .; cdr3_nt: TGTGCCAGCAGTGAGGTAGGCGGTTACAATCAGCCCCAGCATTTT; cdr3_aa: CASSEVGGYNQPQHF
clone_size: few; v_call: TRBV7-9; j_call: TRBJ2-4; d_call: TRBD2; cdr3_nt: TGTGCCAGCAGCCCCGGGACTAGCGGGAGGGCCCAGACCAAAAACATTCAGTACTTC; cdr3_aa: CASSPGTSGRAQTKNIQYF
clone_size: many; v_call: TRBV19; j_call: TRBJ1-3; d_call: .; cdr3_nt: TGTGCCAGTAGTACTATCGTCCTCGGAAACACCATATATTTT; cdr3_aa: CASSTIVLGNTIYF
clone_size: medium-sized; v_call: TRBV7-9; j_call: TRBJ1-2; d_call: TRBD1; cdr3_nt: TGTGCCAGCAGCTTAGCAGGACAGGGGGCGCATGGCTACACCTTC; cdr3_aa: CASSLAGQGAHGYTF